The T cell receptor beta chain under discussion was sequenced for a study of neoadjuvant anti-PD-1 for oral cavity cancer. Data came from immunoSEQ multiplex PCR; TCRdb stores just in-frame clones and leaves some out. The sample lists about 39,000 clones, about 76% occurring once. Indicated time point: after neoadjuvant nivolumab, at surgical resection. The CDR3 spans 13 residues. V was pared by 3 bases and J by 3 bases, with 9 bases between. In germline, CDR1 is MDHEN, CDR2 SYDVKM. The receptor was isolated from a person aged 35-79 years with oral cavity squamous cell carcinoma. The sequencing here drew on PBMCs, taken after nivolumab (anti-PD-1) treatment. This chain joins TRBV28 and TRBJ2-7; D is undetermined. CDR3 DNA: TGTGCCAGCAGTTTCTTACAGCTCTACGAGCAGTACTTC. It specifies CASSFLQLYEQYF.